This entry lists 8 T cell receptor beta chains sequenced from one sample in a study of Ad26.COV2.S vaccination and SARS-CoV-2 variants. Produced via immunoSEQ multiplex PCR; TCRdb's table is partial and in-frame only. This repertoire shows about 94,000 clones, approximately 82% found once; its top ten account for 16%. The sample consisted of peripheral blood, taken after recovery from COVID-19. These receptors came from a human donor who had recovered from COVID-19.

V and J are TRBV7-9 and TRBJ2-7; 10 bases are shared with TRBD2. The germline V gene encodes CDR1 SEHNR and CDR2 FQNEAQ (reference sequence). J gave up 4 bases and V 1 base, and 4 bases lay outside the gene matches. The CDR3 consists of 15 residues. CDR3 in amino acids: CASSLGSSGGYEQYF. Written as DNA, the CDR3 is TGTGCCAGCAGCTTAGGCTCTAGCGGGGGTTACGAGCAGTACTTC.

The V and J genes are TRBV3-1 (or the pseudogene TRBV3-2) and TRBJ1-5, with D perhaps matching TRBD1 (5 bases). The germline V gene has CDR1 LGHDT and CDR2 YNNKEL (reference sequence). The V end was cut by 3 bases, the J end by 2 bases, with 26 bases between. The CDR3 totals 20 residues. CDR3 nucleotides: TGTGCCAGCAGCCATCAAAGGGCCCTCGGGAGTTCAGGGCGCAATCAGCCCCAGCATTTT. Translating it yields CASSHQRALGSSGRNQPQHF.

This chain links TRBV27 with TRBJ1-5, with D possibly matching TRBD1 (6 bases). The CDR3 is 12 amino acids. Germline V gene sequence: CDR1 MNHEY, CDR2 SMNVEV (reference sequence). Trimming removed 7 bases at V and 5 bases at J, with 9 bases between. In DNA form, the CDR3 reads TGTGCCAGCACCACAGGGTATCAGCCCCAGCATTTT. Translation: CASTTGYQPQHF.

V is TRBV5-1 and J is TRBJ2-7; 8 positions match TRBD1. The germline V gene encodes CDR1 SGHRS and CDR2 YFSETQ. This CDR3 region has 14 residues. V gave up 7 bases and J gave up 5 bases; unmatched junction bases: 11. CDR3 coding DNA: TGCGCCAGCGGCATGGGACAGGAGTATGACGAGCAGTACTTC. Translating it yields CASGMGQEYDEQYF.

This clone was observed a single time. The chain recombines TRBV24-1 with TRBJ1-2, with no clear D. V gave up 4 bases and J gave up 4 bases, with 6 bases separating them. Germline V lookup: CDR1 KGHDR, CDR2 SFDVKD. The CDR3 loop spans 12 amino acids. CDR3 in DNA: TGTGCCACCAGTGACAGCCTCTATGGCTACACCTTC. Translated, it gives CATSDSLYGYTF.

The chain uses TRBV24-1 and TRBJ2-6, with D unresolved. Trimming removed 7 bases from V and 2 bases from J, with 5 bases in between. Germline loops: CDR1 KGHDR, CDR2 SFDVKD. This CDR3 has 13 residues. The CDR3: CATSVAGANVLTF. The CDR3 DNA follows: TGTGCCACCAGCGTAGCTGGGGCCAACGTCCTGACTTTC.

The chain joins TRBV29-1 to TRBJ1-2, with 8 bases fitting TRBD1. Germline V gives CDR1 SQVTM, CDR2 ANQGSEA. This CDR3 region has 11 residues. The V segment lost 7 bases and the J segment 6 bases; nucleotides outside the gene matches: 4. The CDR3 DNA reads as TGCAGCGCGGACAGGGCCAATGGCTACACCTTC. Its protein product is CSADRANGYTF. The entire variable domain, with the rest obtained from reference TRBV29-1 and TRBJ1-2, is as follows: SAVISQKPSRDICQRGTSLTIQCQVDSQVTMMFWYRQQPGQSLTLIATANQGSEATYESGFVIDKFPISRPNLTFSTLTVSNMSPEDSSIYLCSADRANGYTFGSGTRLTVV.

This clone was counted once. This CDR3 is CASSDRYGELFF. Here the CDR3 DNA reads TGTGCCAGCAGTGATCGTTACGGGGAGCTGTTTTTT. The V and J genes are TRBV6-4 and TRBJ2-2, with D uncertain. The CDR3 is 12 amino acids. V dropped 3 bases and J dropped 7 bases, with 6 bases sitting between them. Germline CDR1 is MRHNA and CDR2 is SNTAGT.